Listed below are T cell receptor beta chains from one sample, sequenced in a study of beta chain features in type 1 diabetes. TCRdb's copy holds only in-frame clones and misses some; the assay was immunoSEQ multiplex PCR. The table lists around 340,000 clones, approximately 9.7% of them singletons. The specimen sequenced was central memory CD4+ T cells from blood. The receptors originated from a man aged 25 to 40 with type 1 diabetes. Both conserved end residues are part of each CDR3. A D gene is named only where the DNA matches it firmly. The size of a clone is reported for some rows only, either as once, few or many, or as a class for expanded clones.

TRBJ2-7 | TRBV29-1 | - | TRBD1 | TGCAGCGTGGGACAGGACCGCTACGAGCAGTACTTC | CSVGQDRYEQYF
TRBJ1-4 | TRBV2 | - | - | TGTGCCAGCGTTGCAACTAATGAAAAACTGTTTTTT | CASVATNEKLFF
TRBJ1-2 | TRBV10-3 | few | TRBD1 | TGTGCCATCAGTGCAGGGGGCGACTATGGCTACACCTTC | CAISAGGDYGYTF
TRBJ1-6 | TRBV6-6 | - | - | TGTGCCAGCAGTTCCCGTTGGGAAAATTCACCCCTCCACTTT | CASSSRWENSPLHF
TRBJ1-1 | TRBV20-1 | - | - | TGCAGTGCTAGGAGGCTGAATGAAGCTTTCTTT | CSARRLNEAFF
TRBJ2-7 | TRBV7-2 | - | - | TGTGCCAGCAGCCCACCTTCCGCCTACGAGCAGTACTTC | CASSPPSAYEQYF
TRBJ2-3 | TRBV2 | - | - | TGTGCCAGCAAACTAGCCGGGCGGGCAGATACGCAGTATTTT | CASKLAGRADTQYF
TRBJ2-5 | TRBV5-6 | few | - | TGTGCCAGCAGCTTGTTGGGACCAGGGGCCCAAGAGACCCAGTACTTC | CASSLLGPGAQETQYF
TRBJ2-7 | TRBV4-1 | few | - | TGCGCCAGCAGCCACCAGGACAGTGTAGTAGGGGACTCCTACGAGCAGTACTTC | CASSHQDSVVGDSYEQYF
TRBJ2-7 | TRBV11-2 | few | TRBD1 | TGTGCCAGCAGCTTAGCTCACAGGGGGTCCTACGAGCAGTACTTC | CASSLAHRGSYEQYF
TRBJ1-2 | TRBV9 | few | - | TGTGCCAGCAGCGTAGCCGGTTTTGGACAGAGAGCCGACGGCTACACCTTC | CASSVAGFGQRADGYTF
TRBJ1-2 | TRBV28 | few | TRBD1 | TGTGCCAGCAGTAAGACAGGGTGGAGCTATGGCTACACCTTC | CASSKTGWSYGYTF
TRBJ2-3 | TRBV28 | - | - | TGTGCCAGCAGCACCCCAGGGTATGGTTCCGCAGATACGCAGTATTTT | CASSTPGYGSADTQYF
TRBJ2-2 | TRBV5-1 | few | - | TGCGCCAGCAGCGGCCCAACCTCGAACACCGGGGAGCTGTTTTTT | CASSGPTSNTGELFF
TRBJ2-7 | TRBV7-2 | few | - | TGTGCCAGCAGCGGACCCCTCACGGGGGAGCAGTACTTC | CASSGPLTGEQYF
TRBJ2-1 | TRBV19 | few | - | TGTGCCAGTAGTAAACGCCTCAACGGCAATGAGCAGTTCTTC | CASSKRLNGNEQFF
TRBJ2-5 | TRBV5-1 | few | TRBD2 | TGCGCCAGCAGCCCAGCGGCTAGCGGGGGTATACAAGAGACCCAGTACTTC | CASSPAASGGIQETQYF
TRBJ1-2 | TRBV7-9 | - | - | TGTGCCAGCGGAACAGGGCTAGCTAACTATGGCTACACCTTC | CASGTGLANYGYTF
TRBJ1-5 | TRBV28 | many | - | TGTGCCAGCACCCCACCTCAGGGCATTGGTCAGCCCCAGCATTTT | CASTPPQGIGQPQHF
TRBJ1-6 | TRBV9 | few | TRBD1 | TGTGCCAGCGGCCTCGGGACAGCCCTCCACTTT | CASGLGTALHF
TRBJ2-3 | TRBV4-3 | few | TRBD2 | TGCGCCAGCGGTACTGGGATAGCGGGGTCTTCAGATACGCAGTATTTT | CASGTGIAGSSDTQYF
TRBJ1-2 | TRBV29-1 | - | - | TGCAGCGTTGAAGGGGGGCAGGATCGGTATGGCTACACCTTC | CSVEGGQDRYGYTF
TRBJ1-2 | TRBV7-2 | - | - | TGTGCCAGCAGCCCGAACAGGGAGGGCTACACCTTC | CASSPNREGYTF